The text below deals with one T cell receptor beta chain. This entry comes from a study of blood T cell repertoires in COVID-19. Germline CDR1 is DFQATT and CDR2 is SNEGSKA (reference sequence). This CDR3 spans 11 amino acids. Sequenced by immunoSEQ multiplex PCR; TCRdb stores in-frame clones only, minus some. In the table there are over 250,000 clones, about 93% of which are singletons. This clonotype was obtained from a woman younger than 45 who had recovered from COVID-19. The gene calls are TRBV20-1 and TRBJ1-5; no clear D. Sequences were obtained from PBMCs or T cells enriched from blood (not recorded which). CDR3 nucleotide sequence: TGCAGCGCTGGCGATACTACGCCCCAGCATTTT. It translates to CSAGDTTPQHF.